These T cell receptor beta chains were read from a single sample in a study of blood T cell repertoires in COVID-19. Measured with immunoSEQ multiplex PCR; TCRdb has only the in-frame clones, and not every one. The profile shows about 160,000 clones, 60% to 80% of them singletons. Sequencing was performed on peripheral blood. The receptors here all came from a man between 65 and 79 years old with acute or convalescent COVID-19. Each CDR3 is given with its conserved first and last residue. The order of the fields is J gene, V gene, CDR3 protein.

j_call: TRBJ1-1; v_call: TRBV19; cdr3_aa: CASKLGQANTEAFF
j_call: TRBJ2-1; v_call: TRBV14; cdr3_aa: CASSRGLAGGSYNEQFF
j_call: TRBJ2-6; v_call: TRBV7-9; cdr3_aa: CASSATPGQGIAGANVLTF
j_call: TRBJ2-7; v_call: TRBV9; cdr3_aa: CASSATGYEQYF
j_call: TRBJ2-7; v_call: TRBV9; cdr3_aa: CASSVEAGLGYEQYF
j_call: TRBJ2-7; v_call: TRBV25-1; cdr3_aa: CASMARGNSYEQYF
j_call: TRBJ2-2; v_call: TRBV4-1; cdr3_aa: CASSVEGTAGELFF
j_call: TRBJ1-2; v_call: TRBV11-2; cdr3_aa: CASSLVDTNYGYTF
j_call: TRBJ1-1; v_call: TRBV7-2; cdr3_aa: CASRQGTRETEAFF
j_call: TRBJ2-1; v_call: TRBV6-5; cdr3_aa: CASSILAGYYNEQFF
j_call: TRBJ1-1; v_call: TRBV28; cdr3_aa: CASRPTGGGHTEAFF
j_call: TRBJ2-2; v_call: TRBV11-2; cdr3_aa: CASSLTGAPNTGELFF
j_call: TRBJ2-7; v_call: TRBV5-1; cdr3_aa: CASSRTSLISYEQYF
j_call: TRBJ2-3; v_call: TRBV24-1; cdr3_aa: CATRGQGSTDTQYF
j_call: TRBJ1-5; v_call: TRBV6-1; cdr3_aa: CASSEGTGGSNQPQHF
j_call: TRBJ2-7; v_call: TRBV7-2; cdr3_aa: CASSIQGYEQYF
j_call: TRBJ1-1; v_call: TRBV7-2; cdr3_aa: CASSLAHSLATEAFF
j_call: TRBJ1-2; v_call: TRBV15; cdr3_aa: CATSRVPGQAGYTF
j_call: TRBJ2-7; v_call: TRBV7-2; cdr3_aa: CASRLASGLEQYF
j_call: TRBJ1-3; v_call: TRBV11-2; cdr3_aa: CASSLTGTLGNTIYF
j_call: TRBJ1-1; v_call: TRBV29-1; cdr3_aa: CSVESLTDTEAFF
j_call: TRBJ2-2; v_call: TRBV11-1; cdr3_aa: CASSSGQAWGGELFF
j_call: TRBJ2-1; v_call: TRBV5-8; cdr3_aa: CASSAGLVGTNEQFF
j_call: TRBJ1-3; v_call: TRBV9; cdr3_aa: CASSVGGQAGSGNTIYF
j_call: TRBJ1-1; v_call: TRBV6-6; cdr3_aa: CASSYGRDRDTEAFF
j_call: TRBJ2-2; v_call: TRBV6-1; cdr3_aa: CASSEELAGITGELFF
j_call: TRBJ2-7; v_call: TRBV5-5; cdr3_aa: CASSFSLGQGAHEQYF
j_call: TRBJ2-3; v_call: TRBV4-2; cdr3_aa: CASSQVADTSTDTQYF
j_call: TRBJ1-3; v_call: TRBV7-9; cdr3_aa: CASSPRHTGHSGNTIYF
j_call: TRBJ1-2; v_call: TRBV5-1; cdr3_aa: CASSLDRGLYGYTF
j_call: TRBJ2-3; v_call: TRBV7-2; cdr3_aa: CASSLAGHNTDTQYF
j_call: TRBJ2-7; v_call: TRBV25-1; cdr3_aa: CASSEAGVLYEQYF
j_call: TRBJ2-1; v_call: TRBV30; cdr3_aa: CAWSDRTTGYNEQFF
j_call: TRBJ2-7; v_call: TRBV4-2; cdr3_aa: CASSQDYSYEQYF
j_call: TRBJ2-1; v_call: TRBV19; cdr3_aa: CASTPHGGRPLSYNEQFF
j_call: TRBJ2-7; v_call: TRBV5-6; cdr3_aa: CASSLVTSGTHYEQYF
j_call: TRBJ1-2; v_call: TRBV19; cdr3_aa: CASSIEAGNYGYTF